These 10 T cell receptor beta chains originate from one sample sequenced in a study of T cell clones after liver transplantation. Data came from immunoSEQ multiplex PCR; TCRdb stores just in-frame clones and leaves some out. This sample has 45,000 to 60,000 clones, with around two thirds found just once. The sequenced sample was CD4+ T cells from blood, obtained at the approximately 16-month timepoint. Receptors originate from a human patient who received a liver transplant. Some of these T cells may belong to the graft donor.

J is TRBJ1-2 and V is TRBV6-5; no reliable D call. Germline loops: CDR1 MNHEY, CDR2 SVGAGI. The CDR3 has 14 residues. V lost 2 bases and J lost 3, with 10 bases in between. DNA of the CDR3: TGTGCCAGCAGTTACGGCCCAGTGGACTATGGCTACACCTTC. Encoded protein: CASSYGPVDYGYTF.

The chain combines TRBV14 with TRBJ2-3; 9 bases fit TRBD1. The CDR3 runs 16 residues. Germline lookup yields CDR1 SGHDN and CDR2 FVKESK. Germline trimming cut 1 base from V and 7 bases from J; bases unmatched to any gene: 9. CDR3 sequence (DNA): TGTGCCAGCAGCCAAGCGGGGACAGGGAACCGAAATACGCAGTATTTT. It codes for CASSQAGTGNRNTQYF.

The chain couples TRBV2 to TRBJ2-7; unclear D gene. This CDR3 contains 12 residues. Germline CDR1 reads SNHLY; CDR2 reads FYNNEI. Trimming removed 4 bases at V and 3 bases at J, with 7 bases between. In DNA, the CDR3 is TGTGCCAGCAGTGTTACGGACTACGAGCAGTACTTC. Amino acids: CASSVTDYEQYF.

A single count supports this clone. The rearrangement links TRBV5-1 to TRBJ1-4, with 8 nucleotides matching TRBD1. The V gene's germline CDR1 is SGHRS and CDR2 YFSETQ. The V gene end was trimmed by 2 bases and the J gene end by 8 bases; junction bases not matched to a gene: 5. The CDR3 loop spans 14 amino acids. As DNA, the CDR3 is TGCGCCAGCAGCTTTACAGGGGGAGGGGAAAAACTGTTTTTT. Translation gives CASSFTGGGEKLFF.

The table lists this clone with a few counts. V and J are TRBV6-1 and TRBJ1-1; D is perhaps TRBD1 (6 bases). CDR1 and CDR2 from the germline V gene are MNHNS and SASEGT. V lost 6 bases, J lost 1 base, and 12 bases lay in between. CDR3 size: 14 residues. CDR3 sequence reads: CASRRGHQNTEAFF. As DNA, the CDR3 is TGTGCCAGCAGAAGGGGACACCAGAACACTGAAGCTTTCTTT.

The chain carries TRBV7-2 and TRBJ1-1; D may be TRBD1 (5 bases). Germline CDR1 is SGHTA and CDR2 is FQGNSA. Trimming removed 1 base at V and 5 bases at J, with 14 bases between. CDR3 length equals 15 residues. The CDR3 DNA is TGTGCCAGCAGCTTAGTGGGGCAGGGTAAGACTGAAGCTTTCTTT. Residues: CASSLVGQGKTEAFF.

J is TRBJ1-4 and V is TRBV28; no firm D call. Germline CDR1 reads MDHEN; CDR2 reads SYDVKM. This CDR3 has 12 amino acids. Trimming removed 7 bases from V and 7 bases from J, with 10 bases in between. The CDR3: CASTGLVEKLFF. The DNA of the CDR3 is TGTGCCAGCACAGGTCTTGTTGAAAAACTGTTTTTT.

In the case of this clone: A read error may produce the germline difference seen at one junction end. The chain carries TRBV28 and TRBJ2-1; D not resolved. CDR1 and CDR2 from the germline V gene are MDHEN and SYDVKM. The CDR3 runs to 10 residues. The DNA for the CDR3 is TGTGCCAGCAGTTACATTGAGCAGTTCTTC. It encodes CASSYIEQFF.

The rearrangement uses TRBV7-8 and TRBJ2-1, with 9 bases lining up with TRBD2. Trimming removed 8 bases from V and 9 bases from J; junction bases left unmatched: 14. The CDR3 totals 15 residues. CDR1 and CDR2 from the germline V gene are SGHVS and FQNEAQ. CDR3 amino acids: CASDSSGAFVGEQFF. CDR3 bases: TGTGCCAGCGACTCTAGCGGGGCCTTTGTGGGTGAGCAGTTCTTC.

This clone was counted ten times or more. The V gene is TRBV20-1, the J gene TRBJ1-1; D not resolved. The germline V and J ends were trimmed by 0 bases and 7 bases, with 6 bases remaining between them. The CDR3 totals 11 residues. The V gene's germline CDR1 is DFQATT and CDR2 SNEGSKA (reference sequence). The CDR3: CSARDQFEAFF. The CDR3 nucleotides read TGCAGTGCTAGAGATCAGTTTGAAGCTTTCTTT.